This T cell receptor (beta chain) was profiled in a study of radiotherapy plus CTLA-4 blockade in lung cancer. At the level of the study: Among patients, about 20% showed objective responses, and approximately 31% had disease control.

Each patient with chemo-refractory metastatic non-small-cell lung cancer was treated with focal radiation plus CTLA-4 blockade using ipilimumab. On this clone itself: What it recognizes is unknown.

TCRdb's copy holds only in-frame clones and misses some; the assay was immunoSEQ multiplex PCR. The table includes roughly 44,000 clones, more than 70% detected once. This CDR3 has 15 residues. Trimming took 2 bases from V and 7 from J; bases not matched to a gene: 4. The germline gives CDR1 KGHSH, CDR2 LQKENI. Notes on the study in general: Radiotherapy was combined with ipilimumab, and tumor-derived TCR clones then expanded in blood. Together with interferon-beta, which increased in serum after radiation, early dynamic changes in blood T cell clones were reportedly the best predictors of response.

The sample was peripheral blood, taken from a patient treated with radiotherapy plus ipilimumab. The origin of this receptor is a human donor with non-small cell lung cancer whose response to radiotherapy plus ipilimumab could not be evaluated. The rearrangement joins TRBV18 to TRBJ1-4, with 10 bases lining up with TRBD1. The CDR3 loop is CASSPGTGAGEKLFF. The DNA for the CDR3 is TGTGCCAGCTCACCAGGGACAGGGGCAGGTGAAAAACTGTTTTTT.